Detailed here is one T cell receptor (beta chain). Antigen unknown. These data originate in a study of post-analysis software for immune sequencing data. Whole-study context: The study covered relapsing-remitting, secondary progressive and progressive-relapsing courses of multiple sclerosis. Findings and limits, study-wide: Patients carried five TRBV segments more frequently than controls did, and TRBV5-6, TRBV5-1 and TRBV20-1 were among them. Comparison with controls showed significantly lower normalized Chao1 diversity in multiple sclerosis patients.

Tagging with unique molecular identifiers was a feature of the TCR beta cDNA libraries. TCRdb reprocessed the PCR reads via MiXCR and lists one record per CDR3 protein. Among more than 450,000 distinct CDR3 sequences listed, approximately 34% were seen once. Trimming pared 5 bases from V and 2 bases from J, leaving 19 bases between. The CDR3 spans 16 residues. CDR1 is SGHAT, CDR2 FQNNGV, per germline. Sequencing was performed on blood. This clonotype was obtained from a girl aged 2-17 years with multiple sclerosis. The chain joins TRBV11-2 to TRBJ2-7; D is possibly TRBD1 (6 bases). In DNA form, the CDR3 reads TGTGCCAGCAGCCCCGGTAGGGTGACAGGTACCTACGAGCAGTACTTC. Residues: CASSPGRVTGTYEQYF.